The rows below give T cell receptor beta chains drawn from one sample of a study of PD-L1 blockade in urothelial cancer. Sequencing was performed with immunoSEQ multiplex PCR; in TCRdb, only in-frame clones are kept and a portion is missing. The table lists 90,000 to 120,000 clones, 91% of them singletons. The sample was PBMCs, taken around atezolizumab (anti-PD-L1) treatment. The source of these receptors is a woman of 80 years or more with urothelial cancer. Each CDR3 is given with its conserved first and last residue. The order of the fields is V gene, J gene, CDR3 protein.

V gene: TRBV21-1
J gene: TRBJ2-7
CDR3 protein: CASSKAGGGLTHEQYF

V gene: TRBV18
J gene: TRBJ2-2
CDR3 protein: CASSPETGGIGELFF

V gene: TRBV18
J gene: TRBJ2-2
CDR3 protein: CASSPRNANTGELFF

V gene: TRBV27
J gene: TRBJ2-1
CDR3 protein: CASSGYRGPFYNEQFF

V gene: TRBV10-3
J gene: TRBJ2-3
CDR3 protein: CAISVNGNTDTQYF

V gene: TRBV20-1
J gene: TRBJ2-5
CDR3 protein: CSASAQAQYF

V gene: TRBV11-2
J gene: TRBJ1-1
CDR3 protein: CASSLLITTEAFF

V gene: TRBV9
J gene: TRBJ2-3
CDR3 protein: CASSVDPSADTQYF

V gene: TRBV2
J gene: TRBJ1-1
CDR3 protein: CASSELTRVPALAFF

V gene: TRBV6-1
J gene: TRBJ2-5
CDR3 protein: CASREKGAQYF

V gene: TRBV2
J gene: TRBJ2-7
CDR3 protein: CASSRSGTDFYEQYF

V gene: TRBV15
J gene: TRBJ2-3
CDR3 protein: CATRAGGFTDTQYF

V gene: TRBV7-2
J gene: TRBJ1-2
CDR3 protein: CASSFGREGGYTF

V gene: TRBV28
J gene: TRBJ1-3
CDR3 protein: CASVGAGDISGNTIYF

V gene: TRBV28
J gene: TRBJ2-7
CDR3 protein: CATSRTSGSEQYF

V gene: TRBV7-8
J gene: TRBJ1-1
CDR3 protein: CASSSRTAMNTEAFF

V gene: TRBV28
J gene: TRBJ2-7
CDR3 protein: CASNKGGSSYEQYF

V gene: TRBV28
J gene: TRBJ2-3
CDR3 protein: CASSLDRVGDTQYF

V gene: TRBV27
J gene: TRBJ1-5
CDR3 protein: CASSADRVGQPQHF

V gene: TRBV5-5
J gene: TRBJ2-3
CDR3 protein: CASSLPLGDTQYF

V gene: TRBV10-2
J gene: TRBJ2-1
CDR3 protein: CASRRWDSGVNEQFF

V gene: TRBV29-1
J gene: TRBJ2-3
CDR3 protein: CSARLEDRQYF

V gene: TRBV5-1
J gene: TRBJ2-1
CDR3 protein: CASNARTVLGNEQFF

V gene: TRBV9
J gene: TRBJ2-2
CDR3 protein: CASSSQNTGELFF

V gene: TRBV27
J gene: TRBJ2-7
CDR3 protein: CASSFKLHYEQYF

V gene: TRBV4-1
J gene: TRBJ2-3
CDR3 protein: CASSASWGDSTDTQYF

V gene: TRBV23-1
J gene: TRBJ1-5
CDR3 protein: CASSQVNQPQHF

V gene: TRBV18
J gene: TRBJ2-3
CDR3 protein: CASSSGLAGTSTDTQYF

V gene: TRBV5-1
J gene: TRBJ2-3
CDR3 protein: CASSSRTSGTDTQYF

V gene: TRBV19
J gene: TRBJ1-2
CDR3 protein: CASTIGRGYGYTF

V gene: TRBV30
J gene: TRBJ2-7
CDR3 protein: CACAGSLAGAYEQYF

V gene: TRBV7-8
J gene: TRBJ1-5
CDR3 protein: CASSLAGGGNQPQHF

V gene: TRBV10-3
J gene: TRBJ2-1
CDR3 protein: CAISERGSGRAINNEQFF

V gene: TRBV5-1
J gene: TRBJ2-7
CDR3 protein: CASSLDGTGAYEQYF

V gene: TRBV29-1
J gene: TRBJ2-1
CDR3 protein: CSVDLVGLAGGGQFF

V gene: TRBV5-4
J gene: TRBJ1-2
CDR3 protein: CASSLGQALYGYTF

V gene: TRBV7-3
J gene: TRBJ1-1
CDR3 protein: CASSWDGQGKEAFF

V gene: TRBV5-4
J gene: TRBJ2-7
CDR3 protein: CASSFGLAGGGHEQYF

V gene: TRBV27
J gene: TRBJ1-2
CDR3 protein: CASSDVGGNPKPPYGYTF

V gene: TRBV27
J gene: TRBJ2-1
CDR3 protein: CASRKNPGQGSSRQFF

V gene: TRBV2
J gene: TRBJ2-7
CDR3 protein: CARGQGETYEQYF

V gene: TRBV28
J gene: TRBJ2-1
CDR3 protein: CASRTAGGGGNEQFF

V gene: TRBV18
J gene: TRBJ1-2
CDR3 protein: CASSPVRDGNGYTF

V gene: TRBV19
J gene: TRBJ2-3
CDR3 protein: CASTEDFTDTQYF

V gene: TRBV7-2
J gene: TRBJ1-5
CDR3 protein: CASSLEGSQPQHF

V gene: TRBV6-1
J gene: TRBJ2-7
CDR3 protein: CASSPRASLDYEQYF

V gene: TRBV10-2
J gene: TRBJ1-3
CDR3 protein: CASSESTGGVGNTIYF

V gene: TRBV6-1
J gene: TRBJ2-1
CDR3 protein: CASSEQRGAFSGRTNNEQFF

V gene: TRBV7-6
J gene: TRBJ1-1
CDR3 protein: CASSIGEGVTEAFF

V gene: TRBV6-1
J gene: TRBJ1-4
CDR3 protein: CASSEPQLYASGLFF

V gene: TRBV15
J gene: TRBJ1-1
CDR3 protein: CATSVRQGAGTEAFF

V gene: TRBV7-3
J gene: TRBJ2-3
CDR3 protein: CASSSRTSGKADTQYF

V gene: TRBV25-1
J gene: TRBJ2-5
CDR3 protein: CATRLAGTKETQYF

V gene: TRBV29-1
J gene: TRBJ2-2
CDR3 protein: CSVGNLGAGELFF

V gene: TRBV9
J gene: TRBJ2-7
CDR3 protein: CASSVAGTGEYEQYF

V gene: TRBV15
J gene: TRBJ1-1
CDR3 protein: CATSRVPKGDTEAFF

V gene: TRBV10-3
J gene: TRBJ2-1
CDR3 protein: CAINAGGSNEQFF

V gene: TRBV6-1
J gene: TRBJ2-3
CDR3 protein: CASSEFPGRAGVGGTQYF